A selection of T cell receptor beta chains follows, all from one sample in a study of CD8 T cells in Susac syndrome. TCRdb re-analysed the immunoSEQ multiplex PCR reads in MiXCR, keeping a single row per CDR3 protein. Of about 440,000 distinct CDR3 sequences in the sample, 75% to 90% were seen once. The sequenced sample was CD8+ T cells from PBMCs. These receptors originate from a human donor with multiple sclerosis. Both conserved end residues are trimmed from each CDR3. A D gene is named only where the DNA matches it firmly. Rows may omit the clone size; those that give it use once, few, many or a size class.

TRBV13	-	-	TRBJ1-1	ASSLGAPRDTEAF
TRBV30	-	TRBD1	TRBJ1-1	AWSVQGSNTEAF
TRBV6-4	-	-	TRBJ1-1	ASTRTAQNTEAF
TRBV18	-	TRBD1	TRBJ2-5	ASSPPDRDPQETQY
TRBV7-9	-	-	TRBJ2-1	ASSPERIGYNEQF
TRBV30	-	-	TRBJ1-4	AWSALGSGVNEKLF
TRBV4-1	few	-	TRBJ2-2	ASSQGVSGELF
TRBV7-9	-	TRBD1	TRBJ1-1	ASTLGQVSEAF
TRBV19	-	TRBD1	TRBJ1-5	ASSMLAGGDQPQH
TRBV6-5	-	-	TRBJ2-3	ASTWGAGDTQY
TRBV27	once	-	TRBJ2-6	ASSSDAQLSGANVLT
TRBV6-1	-	TRBD2	TRBJ2-1	ASTPLAGEGDEQF
TRBV4-1	-	-	TRBJ2-3	ASGEIITDTQY
TRBV6-1	-	TRBD1	TRBJ1-4	ASSERDRVNEKLF
TRBV6-2/TRBV6-3	once	-	TRBJ2-3	ASSHQGSGADTQY
TRBV29-1	-	-	TRBJ2-3	SVDGTPSSTDTQY
TRBV27	once	-	TRBJ2-3	ASRGLEPRLSDTQY
TRBV6-4	-	-	TRBJ1-1	ASRGKLDTEAF
TRBV19	-	TRBD2	TRBJ2-3	ASSGRRGGPDTQY
TRBV27	-	TRBD1	TRBJ2-7	ASRPGTGIYEQY
TRBV7-8	-	-	TRBJ2-7	ATRGYGAYEQY
TRBV5-5	-	-	TRBJ1-2	ASSDSIIGYT